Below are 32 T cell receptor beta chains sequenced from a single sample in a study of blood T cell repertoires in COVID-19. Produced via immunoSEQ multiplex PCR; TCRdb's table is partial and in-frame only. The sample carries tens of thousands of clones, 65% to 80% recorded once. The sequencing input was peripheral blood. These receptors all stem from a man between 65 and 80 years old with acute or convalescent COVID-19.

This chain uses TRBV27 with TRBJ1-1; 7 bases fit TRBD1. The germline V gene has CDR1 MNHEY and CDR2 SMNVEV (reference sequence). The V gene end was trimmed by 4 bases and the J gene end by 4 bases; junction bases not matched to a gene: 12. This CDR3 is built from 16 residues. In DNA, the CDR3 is TGTGCCAGCAGTTCCAGGGGGGCCTGGGTGGGCACTGAAGCTTTCTTT. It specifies CASSSRGAWVGTEAFF.

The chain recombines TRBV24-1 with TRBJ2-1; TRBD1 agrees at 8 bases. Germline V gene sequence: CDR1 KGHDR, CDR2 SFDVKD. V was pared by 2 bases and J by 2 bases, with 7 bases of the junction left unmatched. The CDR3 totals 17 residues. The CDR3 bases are TGTGCCACCAGTGATTCCGGGCAGGGGGCAACCTACAATGAGCAGTTCTTC. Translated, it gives CATSDSGQGATYNEQFF.

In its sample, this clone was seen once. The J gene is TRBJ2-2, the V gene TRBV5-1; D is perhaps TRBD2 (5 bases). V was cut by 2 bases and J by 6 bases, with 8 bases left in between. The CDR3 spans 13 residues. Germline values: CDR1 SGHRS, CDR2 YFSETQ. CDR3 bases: TGCGCCAGCAGCTTTGAGGGATCCGGGGAGCTGTTTTTT. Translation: CASSFEGSGELFF.

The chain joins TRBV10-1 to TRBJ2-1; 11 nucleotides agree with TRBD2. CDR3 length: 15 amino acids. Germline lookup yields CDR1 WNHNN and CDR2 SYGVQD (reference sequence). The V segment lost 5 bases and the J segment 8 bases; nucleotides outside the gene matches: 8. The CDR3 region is CASSPSGGPYYEQFF. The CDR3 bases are TGCGCCAGCAGTCCTAGCGGGGGGCCGTACTATGAGCAGTTCTTC.

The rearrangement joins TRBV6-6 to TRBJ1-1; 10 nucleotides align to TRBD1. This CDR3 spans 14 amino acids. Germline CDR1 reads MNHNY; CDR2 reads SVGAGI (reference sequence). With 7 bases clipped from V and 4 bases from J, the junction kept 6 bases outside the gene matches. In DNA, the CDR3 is TGTGCCAGCAAAACGGGACAGGGGAGCACTGAAGCTTTCTTT. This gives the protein CASKTGQGSTEAFF.

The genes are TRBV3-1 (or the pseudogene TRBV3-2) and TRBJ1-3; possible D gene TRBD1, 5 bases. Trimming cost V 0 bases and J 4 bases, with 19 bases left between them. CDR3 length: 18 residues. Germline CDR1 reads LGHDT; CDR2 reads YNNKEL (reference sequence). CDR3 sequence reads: CASSQDLGEAISGNTIYF. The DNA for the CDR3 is TGTGCCAGCAGCCAAGATCTGGGGGAGGCTATCTCCGGAAACACCATATATTTT.

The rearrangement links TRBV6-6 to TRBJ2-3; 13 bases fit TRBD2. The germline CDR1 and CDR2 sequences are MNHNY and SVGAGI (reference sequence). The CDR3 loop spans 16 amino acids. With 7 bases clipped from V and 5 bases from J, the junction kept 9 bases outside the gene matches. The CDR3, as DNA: TGTGCCAGCACCTTACTAGCGGGGGGGTCGTTAGATACGCAGTATTTT. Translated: CASTLLAGGSLDTQYF.

The CDR3 DNA reads TGCGCCAGCAGCCAAGGAGAGGCGCTGTATGGCTACACCTTC. It specifies CASSQGEALYGYTF. The chain joins TRBV4-1 to TRBJ1-2; D unclear. CDR1 is MGHRA and CDR2 is YSYEKL in the germline V gene. V lost 1 base to trimming and J lost 5 bases, with 11 bases between them. This CDR3 has 14 residues.

CDR3 nucleotides: TGTGCCAGCAGTTTCCTGGGACAGGGTAATCAGCCCCAGCATTTT. This sequence encodes CASSFLGQGNQPQHF. The chain combines TRBV28 with TRBJ1-5, with 9 nucleotides matching TRBD1. The V segment lost 3 bases and the J segment 4 bases; nucleotides outside the gene matches: 4. CDR1 MDHEN and CDR2 SYDVKM come from the germline V gene. The CDR3 is 15 residues long.

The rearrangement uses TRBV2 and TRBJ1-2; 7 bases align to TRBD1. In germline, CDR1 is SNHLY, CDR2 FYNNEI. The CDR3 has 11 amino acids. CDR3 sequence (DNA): TGTGCAGGGGGCGCTAACTATGGCTACACCTTC. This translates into CAGGANYGYTF.

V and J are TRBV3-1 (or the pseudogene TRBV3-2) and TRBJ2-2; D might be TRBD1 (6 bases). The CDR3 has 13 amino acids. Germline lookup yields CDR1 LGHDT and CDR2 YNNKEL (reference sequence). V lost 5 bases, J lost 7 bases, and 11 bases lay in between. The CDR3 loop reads CASSSNRVGELFF. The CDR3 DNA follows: TGTGCCAGCAGCTCCAACAGGGTCGGGGAGCTGTTTTTT.

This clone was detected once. CDR3 bases: TGTGCCAGCAGCTTGGGCGGGAGAAGCGACTCCTACGAGCAGTACGTC. Protein product: CASSLGGRSDSYEQYV. This sequence joins TRBV5-6 and TRBJ2-7; 7 bases are shared with TRBD2. V shed 0 bases and J 0 bases; nucleotides not matched to a gene: 6. Germline V gene data show CDR1 as SGHDT and CDR2 as YYEEEE. The CDR3 contains 16 residues.

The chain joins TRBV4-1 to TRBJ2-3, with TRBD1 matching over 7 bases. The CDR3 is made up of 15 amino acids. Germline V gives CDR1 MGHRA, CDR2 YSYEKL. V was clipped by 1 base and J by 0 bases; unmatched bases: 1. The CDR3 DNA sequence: TGCGCCAGCAGCCAAGTGGACAGGAGCACAGATACGCAGTATTTT. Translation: CASSQVDRSTDTQYF.

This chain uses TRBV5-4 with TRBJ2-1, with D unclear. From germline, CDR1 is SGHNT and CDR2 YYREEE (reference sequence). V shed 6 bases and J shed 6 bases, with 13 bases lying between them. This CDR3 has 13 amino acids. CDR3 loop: CASTSYPINEQFF. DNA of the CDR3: TGTGCCAGCACCTCCTATCCAATCAATGAGCAGTTCTTC.

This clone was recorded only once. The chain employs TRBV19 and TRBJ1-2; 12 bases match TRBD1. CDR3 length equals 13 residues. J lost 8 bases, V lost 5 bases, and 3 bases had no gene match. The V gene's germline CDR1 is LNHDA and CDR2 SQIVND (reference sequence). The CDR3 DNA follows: TGTGCCAGTAGTCCCGGGACAGGGGGCGGCTACACCTTC. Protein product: CASSPGTGGGYTF.

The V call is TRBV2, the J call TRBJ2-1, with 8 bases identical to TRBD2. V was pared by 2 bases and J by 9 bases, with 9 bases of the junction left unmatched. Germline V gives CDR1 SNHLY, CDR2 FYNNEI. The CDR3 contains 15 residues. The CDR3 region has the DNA TGTGCCAGCAGTGAAATAAGCGGGGGCAGAAGTGAGCAGTTCTTC. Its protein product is CASSEISGGRSEQFF.

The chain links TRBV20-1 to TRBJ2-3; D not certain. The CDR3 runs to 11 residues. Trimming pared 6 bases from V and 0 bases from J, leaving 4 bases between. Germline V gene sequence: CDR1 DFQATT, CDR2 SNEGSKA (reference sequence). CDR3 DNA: TGCAGTGCCACTAGCACAGATACGCAGTATTTT. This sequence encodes CSATSTDTQYF.

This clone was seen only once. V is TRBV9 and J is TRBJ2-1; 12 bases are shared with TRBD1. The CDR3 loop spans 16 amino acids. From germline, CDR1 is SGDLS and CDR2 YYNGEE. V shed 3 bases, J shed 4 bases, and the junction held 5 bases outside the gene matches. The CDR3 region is CASSGGTGGPYNEQFF. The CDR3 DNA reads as TGTGCCAGCAGCGGGGGGACAGGGGGCCCTTACAATGAGCAGTTCTTC.

CDR3 loop: CASSQDSGDNSPLHF. CDR3 in DNA: TGCGCCAGCAGCCAAGATTCGGGGGATAATTCACCCCTCCACTTT. This rearrangement joins TRBV4-1 to TRBJ1-6; maybe TRBD1 (5 bases). Trimming took off 0 bases at V and 5 bases at J, with 8 bases between the two ends. Germline V CDR1 and CDR2: MGHRA, YSYEKL. The CDR3 consists of 15 residues.

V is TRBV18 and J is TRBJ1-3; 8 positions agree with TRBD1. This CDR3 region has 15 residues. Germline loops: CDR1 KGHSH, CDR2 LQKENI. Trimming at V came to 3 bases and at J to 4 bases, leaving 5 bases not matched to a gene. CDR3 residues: CASSPQGAKGNTIYF. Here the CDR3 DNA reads TGTGCCAGCTCACCCCAGGGGGCGAAGGGAAACACCATATATTTT.

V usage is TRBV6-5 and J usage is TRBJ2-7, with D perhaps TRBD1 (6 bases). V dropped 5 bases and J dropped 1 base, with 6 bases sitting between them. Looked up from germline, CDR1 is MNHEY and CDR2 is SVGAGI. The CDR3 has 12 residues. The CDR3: CASSTGSYEQYF. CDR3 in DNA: TGTGCCAGCAGTACAGGGTCCTACGAGCAGTACTTC.

DNA for the CDR3: TGTGCCAGCAGCTTGGGACAGGTCAATGAGCAGTTCTTC. The encoded protein is CASSLGQVNEQFF. V and J are TRBV5-8 and TRBJ2-1; D is possibly TRBD1 (6 bases). The CDR3 is made up of 13 amino acids. V was pared by 0 bases and J by 6 bases, with 7 bases between. CDR1 and CDR2 (germline): SGHTS, YDEGEE.

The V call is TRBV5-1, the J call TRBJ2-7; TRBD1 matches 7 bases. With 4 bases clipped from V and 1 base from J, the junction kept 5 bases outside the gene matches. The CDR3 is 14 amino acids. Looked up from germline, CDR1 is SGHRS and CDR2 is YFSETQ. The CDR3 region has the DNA TGCGCCAGCAGCGCAAACAGGGGTTCCTACGAGCAGTACTTC. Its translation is CASSANRGSYEQYF.

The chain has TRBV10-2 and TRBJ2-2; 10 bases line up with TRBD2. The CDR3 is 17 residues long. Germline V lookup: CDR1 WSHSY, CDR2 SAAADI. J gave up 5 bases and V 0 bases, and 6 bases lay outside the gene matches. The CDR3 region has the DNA TGCGCCAGCAGTGAGTCCCGGACTAGCGGTGGGACCGGGGAGCTGTTTTTT. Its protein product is CASSESRTSGGTGELFF.

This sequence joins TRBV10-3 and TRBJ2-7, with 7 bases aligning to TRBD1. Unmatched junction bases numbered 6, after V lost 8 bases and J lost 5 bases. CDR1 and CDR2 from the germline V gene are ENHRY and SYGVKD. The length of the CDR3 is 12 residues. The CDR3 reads CAISEGAHEQYV. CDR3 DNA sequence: TGTGCCATCTCTGAGGGGGCCCACGAGCAGTACGTC.

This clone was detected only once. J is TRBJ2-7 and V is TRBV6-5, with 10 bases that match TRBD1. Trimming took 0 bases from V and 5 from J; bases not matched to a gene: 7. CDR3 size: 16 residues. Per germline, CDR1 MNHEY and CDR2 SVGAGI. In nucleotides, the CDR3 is TGTGCCAGCAGTTACTCCCACGGGACAGGGGTCAACGAGCAGTACTTC. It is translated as CASSYSHGTGVNEQYF.

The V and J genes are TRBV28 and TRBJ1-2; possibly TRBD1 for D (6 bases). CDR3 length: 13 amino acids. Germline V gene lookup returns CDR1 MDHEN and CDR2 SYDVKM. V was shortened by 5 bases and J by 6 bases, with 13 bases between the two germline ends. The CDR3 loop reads CASSPPTGNGYTF. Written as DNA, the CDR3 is TGTGCCAGCAGTCCACCTACAGGGAATGGCTACACCTTC.

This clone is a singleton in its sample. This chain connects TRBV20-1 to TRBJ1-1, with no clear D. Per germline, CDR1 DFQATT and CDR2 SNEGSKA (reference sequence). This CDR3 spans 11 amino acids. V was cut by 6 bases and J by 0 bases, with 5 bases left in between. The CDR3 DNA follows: TGCAGTGCGGAGATGAACACTGAAGCTTTCTTT. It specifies CSAEMNTEAFF.

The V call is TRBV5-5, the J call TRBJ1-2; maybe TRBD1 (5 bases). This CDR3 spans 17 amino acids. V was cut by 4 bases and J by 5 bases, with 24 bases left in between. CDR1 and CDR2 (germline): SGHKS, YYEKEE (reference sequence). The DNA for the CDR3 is TGTGCCAGCAGCCCCAGGCTACAGGACAAACTAACTTATGGCTACACCTTC. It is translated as CASSPRLQDKLTYGYTF.

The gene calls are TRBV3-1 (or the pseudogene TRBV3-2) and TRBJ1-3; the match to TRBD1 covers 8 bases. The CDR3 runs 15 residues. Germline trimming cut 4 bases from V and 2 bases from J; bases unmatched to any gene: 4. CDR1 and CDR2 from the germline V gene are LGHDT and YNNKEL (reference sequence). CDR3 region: CASSPPGGPGNTIYF. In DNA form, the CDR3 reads TGTGCCAGCAGCCCTCCAGGGGGCCCTGGAAACACCATATATTTT.

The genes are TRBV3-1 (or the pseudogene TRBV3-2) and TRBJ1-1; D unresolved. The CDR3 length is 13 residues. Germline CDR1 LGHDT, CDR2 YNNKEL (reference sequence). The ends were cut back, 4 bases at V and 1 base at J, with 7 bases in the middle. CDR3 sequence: CASSLTRNTEAFF. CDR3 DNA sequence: TGTGCCAGCAGCCTCACAAGGAACACTGAAGCTTTCTTT.

The DNA of the CDR3 is TGTGCCAGCAAGCCCCCACAGGGGGCCTCCTACGAGCAGTACGTC. Translation: CASKPPQGASYEQYV. The chain is built from TRBV6-5 and TRBJ2-7; 9 bases agree with TRBD1. Germline assignment: CDR1 MNHEY and CDR2 SVGAGI. The CDR3 consists of 15 residues. Trimming took 7 bases from V and 0 from J; bases not matched to a gene: 7.